The 15 T cell receptor beta chains given below trace back to one sample, sequenced in a study of T cell repertoires in cytomegalovirus infection. The antigens of these receptors remain unknown. TCRdb re-analysed the reads in MiXCR, keeping a single row per CDR3 protein. In the table there are more than 250,000 distinct CDR3 sequences, roughly 25% of which are singletons. Sequencing was performed on cultured PBMCs, taken from culture after CMV antigen stimulation. These receptors were collected from a human donor in good health (CMV status not recorded). Some clones in this sample may be carry-over from other donors' samples.

The chain links TRBV19 to TRBJ1-2; D is undetermined. The CDR3 has 12 amino acids. Germline CDR1 reads LNHDA; CDR2 reads SQIVND (reference sequence). Trimming removed 2 bases at V and 7 bases at J, with 8 bases between. CDR3 sequence reads: CASSISLSGYTF. The CDR3 bases are TGTGCCAGTAGTATATCCCTCAGTGGCTACACCTTC.

The table lists this clonotype with a few counts. This chain links TRBV4-1 with TRBJ2-3, with a tentative D call TRBD2 (5 bases). The germline CDR1 and CDR2 sequences are MGHRA and YSYEKL. V shed 0 bases and J shed 0 bases, with 10 bases lying between them. The CDR3 totals 16 residues. CDR3 sequence reads: CASSQEAAVSTDTQYF. The CDR3 DNA sequence: TGCGCCAGCAGCCAAGAGGCAGCGGTTAGCACAGATACGCAGTATTTT.

The CDR3 region is CSVEVPAGSGANVLTF. CDR3 DNA: TGCAGCGTTGAAGTCCCGGCAGGGTCTGGGGCCAACGTCCTGACTTTC. This chain joins TRBV29-1 and TRBJ2-6; D possibly corresponds to TRBD1 (5 bases). V was clipped by 1 base and J by 1 base, with 11 bases between them. Germline V gives CDR1 SQVTM, CDR2 ANQGSEA. This CDR3 region has 16 residues.

This clonotype has just one count. The chain employs TRBV12-3 or TRBV12-4 and TRBJ2-1; 15 bases are a match to TRBD2. After removal of 3 bases from V and 0 bases from J, the junction contained 9 bases not matched to a gene. The CDR3 contains 20 residues. As DNA, the CDR3 is TGTGCCAGCAGTTTCCCGGGACTAGCGGGAGGAGTAGGCTCCTACAATGAGCAGTTCTTC. Residues: CASSFPGLAGGVGSYNEQFF.

This clonotype appeared a few times. This chain links TRBV2 with TRBJ2-1; D uncertain. From germline, CDR1 is SNHLY and CDR2 FYNNEI. Trimming removed 9 bases from V and 5 bases from J, with 14 bases in between. The CDR3 totals 13 residues. The CDR3 loop is CARATAGNNEQFF. The CDR3 coding sequence is TGTGCCAGAGCCACCGCCGGAAACAATGAGCAGTTCTTC.

This clonotype was detected ten times or more. The CDR3 here is CASGRPGLVAEAFF. The CDR3 DNA is TGTGCCAGCGGACGGCCCGGTTTGGTAGCTGAAGCTTTCTTT. The gene calls are TRBV7-2 and TRBJ1-1; D remains ambiguous. CDR1 SGHTA and CDR2 FQGNSA come from the germline V gene. The CDR3 sequence is 14 residues long. The V end was cut by 8 bases, the J end by 6 bases, with 19 bases between. Full variable domain (outside the CDR3, taken from reference TRBV7-2 and TRBJ1-1): GAGVSQSPSNKVTEKGKDVELRCDPISGHTALYWYRQSLGQGLEFLIYFQGNSAPDKSGLPSDRFSAERTGGSVSTLTIQRTQQEDSAVYLCASGRPGLVAEAFFGQGTRLTVV.

The chain has TRBV28 and TRBJ2-1; D unclear. The germline V gene encodes CDR1 MDHEN and CDR2 SYDVKM. The CDR3 is made up of 11 amino acids. Trimming pared 3 bases from V and 15 bases from J, leaving 12 bases between. The CDR3 sequence is CASSFAGSGFF. For the CDR3, the DNA is TGTGCCAGCAGTTTCGCTGGGTCTGGGTTCTTC.

The rearrangement links TRBV30 to TRBJ1-2; possible D gene TRBD1, 5 bases. There are 16 residues in the CDR3. The V and J ends lost 4 bases and 8 bases respectively, with 26 bases between them. Germline V gene lookup returns CDR1 GTSNPN and CDR2 SVGIG (reference sequence). CDR3 in DNA: TGTGCCTGGAAGAAGGGGCCCGCGACAAGTGTAGGGGGCTACACCTTC. As protein: CAWKKGPATSVGGYTF.

The table lists this clonotype with a few counts. The rearrangement joins TRBV27 to TRBJ2-7; D gene uncertain. The germline CDR1 and CDR2 sequences are MNHEY and SMNVEV (reference sequence). The V end was cut by 2 bases, the J end by 4 bases, with 9 bases between. The CDR3 consists of 13 residues. The CDR3 reads CASSLTRTYEQYF. The DNA for the CDR3 is TGTGCCAGCAGTTTAACCAGAACATACGAGCAGTACTTC.

This clonotype was detected only a few times. The chain couples TRBV19 to TRBJ2-5; 9 positions agree with TRBD1. With 4 bases clipped from V and 5 bases from J, the junction kept 5 bases outside the gene matches. Germline assignment: CDR1 LNHDA and CDR2 SQIVND (reference sequence). The CDR3 consists of 14 residues. The CDR3 loop is CASSKSGQGETQYF. The CDR3 region has the DNA TGTGCCAGTAGTAAGTCGGGACAGGGTGAGACCCAGTACTTC.

In its sample, this clonotype was seen many times. The chain joins TRBV7-2 to TRBJ1-6; D unclear. Trimming took 1 base from V and 5 from J, leaving 12 bases between them. The V gene's germline CDR1 is SGHTA and CDR2 FQGNSA. This CDR3 region has 16 residues. The DNA for the CDR3 is TGTGCCAGCAGCTTAGGTCGAGGAGTCCATAATTCACCCCTCCACTTT. As protein: CASSLGRGVHNSPLHF.

The rearrangement uses TRBV7-9 and TRBJ2-3; TRBD2 matches 9 bases. Germline V gene lookup returns CDR1 SEHNR and CDR2 FQNEAQ (reference sequence). V dropped 5 bases and J dropped 2; count of bases not matched to a gene: 8. The length of the CDR3 is 16 residues. The CDR3 here is CASSSGTSRHTDTQYF. The DNA for the CDR3 is TGTGCCAGCAGCAGCGGGACTAGCCGACACACAGATACGCAGTATTTT.

The chain carries TRBV10-2 and TRBJ2-1, with 7 bases that match TRBD2. Per germline, CDR1 WSHSY and CDR2 SAAADI. V gave up 1 base and J gave up 0 bases; unmatched junction bases: 6. There are 17 residues in the CDR3. The CDR3 loop reads CASSELGGFSSYNEQFF. The DNA of the CDR3 is TGCGCCAGCAGTGAGTTGGGGGGGTTCAGCTCCTACAATGAGCAGTTCTTC.

The CDR3 bases are TGTGCCAGCAGCTTAGCGTTAGCCAGGGATTATGGCTACACCTTC. Translating gives CASSLALARDYGYTF. This rearrangement joins TRBV7-2 to TRBJ1-2; perhaps TRBD1 as D (5 bases). The V end lost 0 bases, the J end lost 5 bases, and 13 bases lay between the germline ends. This CDR3 comprises 15 residues. The germline V gene encodes CDR1 SGHTA and CDR2 FQGNSA.

This clonotype was seen more than once but under ten times. The rearrangement uses TRBV28 and TRBJ1-2, with a possible D match to TRBD1 (5 bases). This CDR3 comprises 15 residues. The germline V gene has CDR1 MDHEN and CDR2 SYDVKM. V lost 5 bases, J lost 4 bases, and 17 bases lay in between. The CDR3 loop reads CASSVTVAGGYGYTF. The CDR3 DNA is TGTGCCAGCAGTGTAACCGTGGCCGGGGGCTATGGCTACACCTTC.